This TCR beta chain is from a study of cytomegalovirus exposure and HLA in healthy donors (dated by TCRdb to the late 2010s). About the full investigation: In an earlier analysis of roughly 500 of the donors, approximately 260 Gb of sequence data and some 120 million unique TCR beta sequences from about 179 million T cells were reported. About 300 gigabases of sequencing data and approximately 84 million unique TCR sequences were included in an early release covering under 650 HLA-typed donors. Of the approximately 400 genotyped donors, 65% to 90% fell in the genetic ancestry cluster associated with self-reported Caucasian donors. The study was designed to test whether signatures of past pathogen exposure could be identified by cataloging public T cell receptors. The study used immunosequencing to profile the T cell repertoires of around 600 subjects and linked those repertoires to cytomegalovirus serostatus. A separate validation cohort of 100 to 150 different subjects was used in addition to the roughly 670-subject first cohort. The study combined high-throughput TCR immunosequencing, statistical association of individual TCRs with disease status, and machine learning to predict cytomegalovirus infection status. To study patterns of TCR occurrence, a later analysis re-analyzed previously published TCR beta repertoires from just over 650 donors and added high-resolution HLA genotyping. Rather than drawing on any new phenotypic data, the later analysis identified candidate immune exposures from TCR beta sequences and the way those sequences occurred across donors. To decide whether each TCR beta V gene segment behaved as functional or pseudogenic, an earlier analysis of approximately 590 of the donors relied on high-throughput TCR beta sequencing. Donor age, sex, ethnicity and CMV serostatus were collected together with the repertoire data. Genome-wide SNP genotypes for about 65% of the 666 donors were used in a later genetic analysis, which treated that subset as a discovery cohort. All discovery cohort repertoires had been generated on a single sequencing platform. HLA typing included class I and class II loci at four-digit resolution. Typing coverage differed by locus: A, B, C, DRB1 and DQB1 were typed in roughly 620-630 donors, DQA1 in approximately 520, DPA1 in approximately 610, and DPB1 in approximately 450. Roughly 5 DR-DQ haplotypes were treated as single units for association and clustering because of strong linkage in the cohort. On average, roughly 250,000 unique TCR beta nucleotide sequences were sequenced per donor among fewer than 500 genotyped donors of the cohort, with roughly 20% of those sequences being non-productive.

Note on this clone: The antigen it recognizes is unknown. Base qualities are not at hand, and no much larger clone is one base apart.

Library creation used the immunoSEQ multiplex PCR assay. For the multiplex PCR, a mixture combining 60 forward primers for TCR Vbeta segments and 13 reverse primers for TCR Jbeta segments was used. The CDR3 region of rearranged TCR beta genes was amplified from genomic DNA with a multiplex PCR assay. Amplified TCR beta libraries were sequenced as 87-base-pair reads on the Illumina HiSeq System. The source study handled its data this way. Across the roughly 670 repertoires, a later analysis counted roughly 77 million unique TCR beta chains, 9 million to 14 million of which were shared by at least two donors. Raw reads were error-corrected and collapsed into unique sequences with a nearest-neighbor algorithm that merged closely related sequences to remove PCR and sequencing errors. V, D and J gene segments were assigned by aligning CDR3 sequences to IMGT reference sequences. For a sequence to be retained, a match of at least six nucleotides was required to both a V gene segment and a J gene segment. A rearrangement was called productive if the CDR3 had no stop codons and remained in frame with V and J, and every other rearrangement was called non-productive. Following IMGT convention, CDR3 was defined as the stretch from the second conserved V-encoded cysteine up to the conserved J-encoded phenylalanine. Sequences without an unambiguous match to a single V gene segment were excluded from the earlier analysis of a few hundred of the donors. An earlier analysis of 550 to 650 of the donors classified V segments as functional when productive rearrangements were above 56.7% and as segregating when the standard deviation between donors was above 5%. A statistical classification framework was built to diagnose cytomegalovirus status from the catalog of TCR beta chain sequences. In a later analysis, TCR nucleotide sequences were compared against IMGT/GENE-DB human TR gene sequences so that V and J genes could be assigned. The TCRdist pipeline was used in a later analysis to assign CDR3 sequences and most-parsimonious VDJ recombination scenarios. In a later analysis, each TCR beta chain was defined by its CDR3 amino acid sequence together with its V-gene family, and reads without a unique V-gene family were excluded. As a way to deal with suspected cross-contamination and a sequencing artifact, a later analysis dropped roughly 600 nucleotide sequences that were highly shared and had low generation probability. A later analysis calculated a clonal expansion index for each public chain from normalized within-repertoire ranks of inferred template counts. Generation probabilities in a later analysis came from a VDJ recombination model fitted to out-of-frame rearrangements, and those results were checked against IGoR. In a later analysis, TCR-TCR, TCR-HLA and TCR-CMV co-occurrence was scored with hypergeometric tests, and a repertoire-size bias correction was applied to TCR pairs. To estimate false discovery rates, a later analysis permuted the HLA or CMV assignments 20 times. In a later analysis, co-occurring TCRs were grouped using DBSCAN, and TCRdist sequence similarity was added for clustering within HLA-allele-positive subsets. Repertoires with fewer than 30,000 or more than 120,000 public chains were left out of co-occurrence clustering, as were several repertoires with anomalous nucleotide sharing. The source is immuneACCESS, and TCRdb retained only in-frame sequences with V and J called. Part of the clones is not carried over; for the studies checked, unresolved V genes explain less than half of this, and the remainder is unexplained. Clone size and the V and J calls come from that table; the DNA yielded D and trimming. Recorded for this sample are 90,000 to 110,000 clones; about 83% of them occurred a single time. The ten largest clones add up to under 6.5% of the sample.

Overall study results and their limits: Most TCR sequences were observed very rarely across donors, whereas some public TCRs were present in many individuals. It was suggested by the authors that the approach could potentially be generalized to other disease states and immunological phenotypes. Assigning TCR associations to individual alleles was difficult when HLA alleles, especially DR and DQ, strongly co-occurred. In a later analysis, HLA-associated TCR beta chains were found to be more clonally expanded and to have lower generation probabilities than equally common non-associated chains. A later analysis found that TCR association rates varied across HLA loci, with DRB1 alleles showing the most associated TCRs and HLA-C alleles the fewest. In a later genetic analysis, a missense DCLRE1C variant was associated with V-gene and J-gene trimming of TCR beta chains, and the association was replicated in an independent cohort. Because HLA typing was unavailable for some donors at each locus, only the typed subset was used in association tests. CMV serostatus was the only immune exposure information available for the cohort. In a later genetic analysis, fewer N-insertions in productive TCRs were reported among donors in an Asian-associated ancestry cluster than the 666-donor mean. A further reported finding was that TCR beta sequences accurately predicted the HLA-A and HLA-B alleles for most subjects in the first cohort. Some IMGT-functional V segments, including TRBV6-2 and TRBV6-3, could not be distinguished by the 87-base-pair reads and were therefore excluded. The classifier was reported to diagnose cytomegalovirus status with high specificity and sensitivity in both the original cohort and the validation cohort. A later analysis associated about 17,000 TCR beta sequences with specific HLA alleles at a false discovery rate of 0.05. About 15 rarely observed V segments, including chromosome 9 orphons, were excluded from the earlier analysis of several hundred of the donors because counts were too low. In vitro tests confirmed that a few of the cytomegalovirus-associated TCR beta chains recognize cytomegalovirus antigens. In a later analysis, several top co-occurrence clusters were reported to appear linked to parvovirus B19, influenza, CMV and Epstein-Barr virus. The sequencing pipeline was judged likely to have produced a cluster of highly shared sequence variants as a technical artifact. According to a later analysis, most CMV-associated TCR beta chains appeared to be HLA-restricted, and the HLA associations seemed to be driven largely by CMV exposure. In an earlier analysis of more than 450 of the donors, most TCR beta V segments were observed in productive rearrangements about 90% or about 30% of the time, broadly matching IMGT annotations. The study listed 150 to 200 TCR beta chains as associated with cytomegalovirus. Only TCR beta chains were sequenced in this cohort, and the absence of alpha or paired-chain data limited detectable features. Presence/absence analyses assumed roughly uniform sequencing depth across donors, an assumption that may not hold. Correlated functional status among segregating V segments might reflect linkage disequilibrium, but an unknown experimental factor could not be ruled out.

V sheds 3 bases and J sheds 0 bases, leaving 10 bases between their ends. CDR1 and CDR2 (SGHNT, YYREEE) derive from the germline V gene (reference sequence). The CDR3 numbers 15 residues from cysteine through phenylalanine. Just CDR3 DNA is preserved here, 45 bases in frame from base 1. The cohort consisted of hundreds of healthy bone marrow donors. Cohort members were all nominally healthy when sampled, although unrecorded immune exposures were likely present. The donor tested CMV seronegative and was one of the 352 seronegative cohort members. Each donor provided a peripheral blood sample, and peripheral blood mononuclear cells were used for TCR beta sequencing. Genomic DNA extraction from the blood cell samples was performed with the Qiagen DNeasy Blood Extraction Kit.

This sequence uses TRBV5-4 and TRBJ1-3; the D gene remains uncertain. Sequenced: PBMCs. The clonotype comes from a man in his late teens or twenties in good health and CMV-seronegative. The DNA sequence follows: TGTGCCAGCAGCTCCGGACGGGACTCTGGAAACACCATATATTTT. This codes for CASSSGRDSGNTIYF.